The text below deals with one T cell receptor beta chain. Its antigen is not known. This record belongs to a study of T cells in Graves' hyperthyroidism and ophthalmopathy. Study results and limitations: Most thyroid-expanded clonotypes above 0.001 were also found in blood.

The source material, RNA transcripts, was used to amplify TCR beta CDR3 regions. The primer set for the first-round RT-PCR of the TCR CDR3 was HTBI. TCRdb recomputed calls from the multiplex PCR reads with MiXCR, one row per CDR3 protein. The sample yields 480,000 or so distinct CDR3 sequences, 46% seen once. Trimming pared 5 bases from V and 4 bases from J, leaving 6 bases between. The CDR3 contains 12 residues. Germline V lookup: CDR1 ENHRY, CDR2 SYGVKD. Patients were excluded for uncontrolled infection, other autoimmune disease, pregnancy or lactation. Diagnoses were established using clinical symptoms, serum thyroxine and TRAb, thyroid ultrasound and orbital computed tomography.

This receptor was obtained from an adult woman with Graves' disease, either hyperthyroidism or ophthalmopathy (not recorded which). The V call is TRBV10-3, the J call TRBJ1-3; D is unclear. The sample taken for sequencing was peripheral blood or thyroid tissue (not recorded which). CDR3 nucleotides: TGTGCCATCAGTATACAGGGAAACACCATATATTTT. It codes for CAISIQGNTIYF.